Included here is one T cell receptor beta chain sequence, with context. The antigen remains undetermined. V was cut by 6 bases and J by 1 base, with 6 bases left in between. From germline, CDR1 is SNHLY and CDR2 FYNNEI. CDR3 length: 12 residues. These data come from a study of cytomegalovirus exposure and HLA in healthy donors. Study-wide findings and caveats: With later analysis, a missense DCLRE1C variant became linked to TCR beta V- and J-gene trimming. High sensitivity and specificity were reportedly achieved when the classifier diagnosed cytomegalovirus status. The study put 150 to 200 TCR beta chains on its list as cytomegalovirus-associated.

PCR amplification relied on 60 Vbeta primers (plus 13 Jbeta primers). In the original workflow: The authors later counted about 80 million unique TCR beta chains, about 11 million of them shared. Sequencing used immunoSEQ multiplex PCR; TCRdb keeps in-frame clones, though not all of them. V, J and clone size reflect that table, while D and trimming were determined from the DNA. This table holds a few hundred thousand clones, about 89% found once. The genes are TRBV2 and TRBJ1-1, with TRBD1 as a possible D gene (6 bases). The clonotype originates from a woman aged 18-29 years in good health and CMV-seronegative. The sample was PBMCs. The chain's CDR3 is CASRQGNTEAFF. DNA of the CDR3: TGTGCCAGCAGACAGGGGAACACTGAAGCTTTCTTT.